The sequence of this TCR beta chain was determined in a study of cytomegalovirus exposure and HLA in healthy donors. The V and J ends lost 2 bases and 5 bases respectively, with 10 bases between them. The CDR3 is 14 amino acids. Germline values: CDR1 SGHTA, CDR2 FQGNSA. Study results and caveats: Analyzed later, association rates of TCRs varied across HLA loci, with DRB1 most and HLA-C fewest.

About this clone itself: The antigen is undetermined.

PCR employed 60 Vbeta and 13 Jbeta primers. The repertoire was sequenced with immunoSEQ multiplex PCR; TCRdb's copy has only in-frame clones and lacks some. The sample consists of about 160,000 clones, 80% to 90% of them appearing once. Sequencing input: PBMCs. The sequence was obtained from a woman under 40 in good health and CMV-seropositive. V is TRBV7-2 and J is TRBJ1-5; D call uncertain. CDR3 in amino acids: CASSLISGYQPQHF. CDR3 bases: TGTGCCAGCAGCTTAATAAGCGGATATCAGCCCCAGCATTTT.